This is a list of T cell receptor beta chains from one sample in a study of OX40 agonist ivuxolimab in advanced cancers. TCRdb's copy holds only in-frame clones and misses some; the assay was immunoSEQ multiplex PCR. The sample includes 45,000 to 55,000 clones, approximately 84% of them seen just once. Sequencing used CD4+ or CD8+ T cells sorted from blood, obtained in a trial of the OX40 agonist ivuxolimab. The receptors stem from an adult with an advanced solid tumor such as melanoma, head and neck, liver or kidney cancer. Both conserved end residues are trimmed from each CDR3.

j_call cdr3_length v_call cdr3_aa
TRBJ2-7 11 TRBV5-1 ASSPSGNYEQY
TRBJ2-3 13 TRBV6-5 ASRVGLAFTDTQY
TRBJ2-7 13 TRBV2 ASSAQGKGPYEQY
TRBJ2-7 15 TRBV11-2 ASSDPTRDGHSYEQY
TRBJ2-2 13 TRBV5-1 ASSPGQADTGELF
TRBJ2-3 14 TRBV19 ARSKGTSQSTDTQY
TRBJ2-3 13 TRBV10-3 AISGGGASTDTQY
TRBJ1-1 9 TRBV20-1 SARGQREAF
TRBJ2-7 12 TRBV7-2 ASSLSEHSDEQY
TRBJ1-1 9 TRBV27 AIQSRTEAF
TRBJ2-4 12 TRBV27 ASRSGLAKNIQY
TRBJ1-2 15 TRBV2 ASPPGTGTEANYGYT
TRBJ2-3 15 TRBV18 ASSPPGGQGAADTQY
TRBJ2-7 14 TRBV5-1 ASSSSIAGGPGEQY
TRBJ2-5 18 TRBV19 ASSSSTWTSGSWPQETQY
TRBJ2-5 11 TRBV2 ASSEGTPGTQY
TRBJ2-7 12 TRBV30 AWKRSHRGYEQY
TRBJ2-3 13 TRBV28 ASSPRGRSTDTQY
TRBJ1-3 12 TRBV7-9 ASSLSIRLNTIY
TRBJ1-5 13 TRBV15 ATSRGRGAWQPQH
TRBJ1-1 12 TRBV6-4 ASRDSDRGTEAF
TRBJ2-7 12 TRBV18 ASSPDRSSYEQY
TRBJ1-6 12 TRBV30 AWSVGTENSPLH
TRBJ1-5 12 TRBV10-3 AISESQGSQPQH
TRBJ1-6 13 TRBV7-8 ASSLGARGYSPLH
TRBJ2-4 11 TRBV13 ASSLSAQGRQY
TRBJ2-3 12 TRBV7-9 ASSQSPSTDTQY
TRBJ1-1 14 TRBV6-5 ASSYQGTVGNTEAF
TRBJ2-7 11 TRBV14 ASSQVRGGEQY
TRBJ2-2 17 TRBV7-3 ASSPIGLAGGGVTGELF
TRBJ2-5 12 TRBV5-6 ASSVTGSGETQY
TRBJ2-2 12 TRBV28 ASSLTGGTGELF
TRBJ1-1 12 TRBV10-3 AIRPGQENTEAF
TRBJ2-1 12 TRBV30 AWSRGGLYNEQF
TRBJ1-4 14 TRBV11-2 ASSPSSTASNEKLF
TRBJ2-1 13 TRBV18 ASSPRPAGTNEQF
TRBJ1-5 12 TRBV19 ASSSDRFGQPQH
TRBJ2-7 14 TRBV28 ASSRPSGTSRGEQY
TRBJ2-1 11 TRBV5-6 ASSLAHGDEQF
TRBJ1-1 12 TRBV5-1 ASSPMGLNTEAF
TRBJ1-3 13 TRBV7-6 ASSLENGRGDTIY
TRBJ2-7 12 TRBV27 ASSSPGTREEQY
TRBJ1-5 12 TRBV19 ASTNQQWDQPQH
TRBJ2-1 13 TRBV5-1 ASSPLAGGPNEQF
TRBJ2-3 15 TRBV7-8 ASSSTLSGLRTDTQY
TRBJ2-5 15 TRBV5-1 ASSLGLGGGVVETQY
TRBJ1-5 13 TRBV2 ASSRGPTGNQPQH
TRBJ2-7 12 TRBV15 ATSIGDSSYEQY
TRBJ2-6 12 TRBV14 ASSPSSGANVLT
TRBJ1-2 11 TRBV7-6 ASSPQGNYGYT
TRBJ2-1 13 TRBV5-1 ASSSGHSAYNEQF
TRBJ2-7 17 TRBV9 ASSVADRGRDLAGYEQY
TRBJ2-5 14 TRBV25-1 ASSGGTSGRGETQY
TRBJ2-2 16 TRBV9 ASSVRRETERGTGELF
TRBJ2-7 15 TRBV4-1 ASSHERASGRAYEQY
TRBJ2-2 15 TRBV15 ATTTSRDLPNTGELF
TRBJ2-3 14 TRBV7-6 ASSFWLAGSTDTQY
TRBJ2-7 12 TRBV7-2 ASSLWGASYEQY
TRBJ2-3 12 TRBV7-9 ASSFRAGPDTQY